The 30 T cell receptor beta chains reported below all come from one sample, sequenced in a study of identical twins (dated by TCRdb to 2015 to 2016). The library was prepared using 5' RACE. Instrument used: Illumina HiSeq 2000. The public sequencing data were trimmed at Q25 with fastp and processed into clonotypes with MiXCR by TCRdb, which kept only in-frame beta chains. When rows share a CDR3 protein, they turn into one entry using the most common DNA and genes. The sample table shows some 300,000 distinct CDR3 sequences, and 10% to 15% are seen once. The biggest ten clones account for approximately 7.5% of the sample. The data were also submitted as part of a second study, on yellow fever vaccine responses in identical twins.

Sample: CD8+ T cells sorted from blood. These receptors originate from a woman between 18 and 29 years old in good health.

The table lists this clonotype with a few counts. The gene calls are TRBV25-1 and TRBJ2-3, with TRBD1 as a possible D gene (5 bases). The germline CDR1 and CDR2 sequences are MGHDK and SYGVNS. V lost 4 bases and J 2 bases, leaving 10 bases between the germline ends. This CDR3 region has 14 residues. This chain's CDR3 is CASSGPRDTDTQYF. In DNA, the CDR3 is TGTGCCAGCAGTGGACCCAGGGACACAGATACGCAGTATTTT.

The genes are TRBV7-9 and TRBJ2-5; no definite D call. Trimming cost V 1 base and J 5 bases, with 14 bases left between them. CDR3 length equals 15 residues. Per germline, CDR1 SEHNR and CDR2 FQNEAQ (reference sequence). CDR3 in DNA: TGTGCCAGCAGCTTAGGAGGATTTCCCGTGGAGACCCAGTACTTC. Amino acids: CASSLGGFPVETQYF.

This clonotype was counted at least ten times. The chain employs TRBV5-1 and TRBJ2-5, with D perhaps TRBD1 (5 bases). Trimming cost V 2 bases and J 1 base, with 21 bases left between them. The CDR3 covers 18 residues. CDR1 is SGHRS, CDR2 YFSETQ, per germline. CDR3 in amino acids: CASSLDIVLGALQETQYF. CDR3 nucleotides: TGCGCCAGCAGCTTAGACATTGTCCTAGGGGCCCTCCAAGAGACCCAGTACTTC.

This clonotype was seen more than once but under ten times. V and J are TRBV20-1 and TRBJ2-2; D is unresolved. This CDR3 is built from 13 residues. The V end was cut by 3 bases, the J end by 1 base, with 6 bases between. Germline CDR1 reads DFQATT; CDR2 reads SNEGSKA (reference sequence). This chain's CDR3 is CSARPRNTGELFF. In nucleotides, the CDR3 is TGCAGTGCTAGGCCTAGGAACACCGGGGAGCTGTTTTTT.

This clonotype has at least ten counts. The gene calls are TRBV20-1 and TRBJ2-2; D is undetermined. With 7 bases removed from V and 2 bases from J, the gap between germline ends came to 8 bases. The CDR3 runs 12 residues. In germline, CDR1 is DFQATT, CDR2 SNEGSKA (reference sequence). CDR3 coding DNA: TGCAGTGTTTGTCCTAACACCGGGGAGCTGTTTTTT. This gives the protein CSVCPNTGELFF.

V and J are TRBV6-5 and TRBJ2-7; 9 positions match TRBD1. Germline CDR1 MNHEY, CDR2 SVGAGI. CDR3 length: 16 amino acids. After removal of 0 bases from V and 4 bases from J, the junction contained 7 bases not matched to a gene. Written as DNA, the CDR3 is TGTGCCAGCAGTTACTCGAGCGGGACAGGGTTTTACGAGCAGTACGTC. Translating it yields CASSYSSGTGFYEQYV.

This chain joins TRBV27 and TRBJ2-5; 7 bases match TRBD1. The V segment lost 4 bases and the J segment 0 bases; nucleotides outside the gene matches: 8. This CDR3 is 16 amino acids long. The germline CDR1 and CDR2 sequences are MNHEY and SMNVEV (reference sequence). CDR3 sequence: CASSSSDRVYQETQYF. The CDR3 DNA follows: TGTGCCAGCAGTTCGAGTGACAGGGTGTACCAAGAGACCCAGTACTTC.

Ten or more counts support this clonotype. This chain links TRBV4-1 with TRBJ1-1; D is unclear. Per germline, CDR1 MGHRA and CDR2 YSYEKL. The CDR3 length is 16 residues. V lost 4 bases to trimming and J lost 5 bases, with 20 bases between them. CDR3 coding DNA: TGCGCCAGCAGCCGGGAGAGCCTGCGTCGGGTGACTGAAGCTTTCTTT. This translates into CASSRESLRRVTEAFF.

This clonotype was observed a few times. The genes are TRBV4-2 and TRBJ2-5; 9 positions agree with TRBD2. Germline V CDR1 and CDR2: LGHNA, YNFKEQ. The junction had 10 bases not matched to a gene; V was cut back by 0 bases and J by 2 bases. The CDR3 totals 18 residues. The CDR3 DNA reads TGTGCCAGCAGCCAAGATTCCGCGGGAGGGCGGTATCAAGAGACCCAGTACTTC. It encodes CASSQDSAGGRYQETQYF.

This clonotype was counted a few times. This chain uses TRBV27 with TRBJ1-6; no definite D call. Trimming left V 8 bases short and J 0 bases short, with 11 bases between. CDR3 length equals 15 residues. Germline CDR1 is MNHEY and CDR2 is SMNVEV (reference sequence). CDR3 residues: CASRAESSYNSPLHF. The CDR3 region has the DNA TGTGCCAGCCGCGCCGAGAGCTCCTATAATTCACCCCTCCACTTT.

This clonotype has more than one count but fewer than ten. The chain links TRBV4-1 to TRBJ2-2; D remains unclear. Germline assignment: CDR1 MGHRA and CDR2 YSYEKL. The CDR3 consists of 14 residues. V lost 3 bases and J 3 bases, leaving 8 bases between the germline ends. The CDR3, as DNA: TGCGCCAGCAGCCAGGTACGGGACACCGGGGAGCTGTTTTTT. Residues: CASSQVRDTGELFF.

This clonotype was seen a single time. The chain employs TRBV27 and TRBJ2-3, with TRBD2 matching over 12 bases. Germline V lookup: CDR1 MNHEY, CDR2 SMNVEV (reference sequence). The V segment lost 6 bases and the J segment 7 bases; nucleotides outside the gene matches: 5. CDR3 length: 14 residues. Written as DNA, the CDR3 is TGTGCCAGCAGGTCTAGCGGGGGGGCTTATACGCAGTATTTT. Translated, it gives CASRSSGGAYTQYF.

The chain combines TRBV7-2 with TRBJ1-6, with D unclear. The CDR3 is 14 amino acids. Deletions cut 2 bases from V and 6 bases from J, with 8 bases between. Germline V gene lookup returns CDR1 SGHTA and CDR2 FQGNSA. The CDR3 DNA follows: TGTGCCAGCAGCTTACGGGGAATTAATTCACCCCTCCACTTT. Encoded protein: CASSLRGINSPLHF.

This clonotype was seen at least ten times. The chain employs TRBV6-1 and TRBJ2-1; no firm D call. The V end was cut by 6 bases, the J end by 0 bases, with 9 bases between. The CDR3 extends over 14 amino acids. Germline assignment: CDR1 MNHNS and CDR2 SASEGT. The CDR3: CASSRGLSYNEQFF. CDR3 bases: TGTGCCAGCAGCCGAGGCCTCTCCTACAATGAGCAGTTCTTC.

V is TRBV6-4 and J is TRBJ2-1; 10 positions agree with TRBD1. Germline loops: CDR1 MRHNA, CDR2 SNTAGT. This CDR3 comprises 16 residues. The V gene end was trimmed by 2 bases and the J gene end by 3 bases; junction bases not matched to a gene: 4. In DNA, the CDR3 is TGTGCCAGCAGTGACGGACAGGGGGTCGACTACAATGAGCAGTTCTTC. Translating gives CASSDGQGVDYNEQFF.

V usage is TRBV7-9 and J usage is TRBJ2-7; 8 bases align to TRBD2. The germline V gene encodes CDR1 SEHNR and CDR2 FQNEAQ (reference sequence). The CDR3 covers 13 residues. The J segment lost 6 bases and the V segment lost 5 bases, leaving 6 bases of the junction unmatched. CDR3: CASSAPAGGEQYF. The CDR3 DNA sequence: TGTGCCAGCAGCGCACCCGCGGGGGGCGAGCAGTACTTC.

The chain has TRBV4-1 and TRBJ2-5; D might be TRBD1 (6 bases). Trimming took off 0 bases at V and 5 bases at J, with 13 bases between the two ends. Germline CDR1 reads MGHRA; CDR2 reads YSYEKL. There are 15 residues in the CDR3. The DNA of the CDR3 is TGCGCCAGCAGCCAAGACAGGGGCCTACAGGAGACCCAGTACTTC. Translation: CASSQDRGLQETQYF.

This clonotype has more than one count but fewer than ten. The chain combines TRBV7-9 with TRBJ2-1, with 9 nucleotides matching TRBD2. The CDR3 is 17 amino acids. J was trimmed by 6 bases and V by 4 bases; bases with no gene match: 13. CDR1 and CDR2 (germline): SEHNR, FQNEAQ (reference sequence). The chain's CDR3 is CASSSPDHGTSRNEQFF. The CDR3 DNA is TGTGCCAGCAGCTCCCCCGACCACGGGACTAGCCGCAATGAGCAGTTCTTC.

The rearrangement joins TRBV2 to TRBJ2-4; tentatively, D is TRBD1 (5 bases). The CDR3 has 15 amino acids. Germline V lookup: CDR1 SNHLY, CDR2 FYNNEI. V dropped 6 bases and J dropped 8 bases, with 20 bases sitting between them. CDR3 coding DNA: TGTGCCAGCAGACCCCGTTGGGCGAAAGGGGACATTCAGTACTTC. Encoded protein: CASRPRWAKGDIQYF.

The chain employs TRBV15 and TRBJ1-2, with D possibly TRBD1 on 5 matching bases. Germline CDR1 LNHNV, CDR2 YYDKDF (reference sequence). The CDR3 length is 14 residues. Deletions cut 0 bases from V and 6 bases from J, with 11 bases between. The CDR3 region has the DNA TGTGCCACCAGCAGAGATCGGGGACGGGATGGCTACACCTTC. This translates into CATSRDRGRDGYTF.

There are a few counts of this clonotype. J is TRBJ2-1 and V is TRBV11-3; the match to TRBD2 covers 8 bases. Losses at the gene ends were 5 bases for V and 4 bases for J; bases not matched to a gene: 10. Germline V gene sequence: CDR1 SGHNT, CDR2 YENEEA. The CDR3 sequence is 16 residues long. CDR3 loop: CASSPRLAPTYNEQFF. The CDR3 DNA is TGTGCCAGCAGCCCCCGACTAGCGCCCACGTACAATGAGCAGTTCTTC. Filled out from reference TRBV11-3 and TRBJ2-1, the complete variable domain reads EAGVVQSPRYKIIEKKQPVAFWCNPISGHNTLYWYLQNLGQGPELLIRYENEEAVDDSQLPKDRFSAERLKGVDSTLKIQPAELGDSAVYLCASSPRLAPTYNEQFFGPGTRLTVL.

In this sample, this clonotype turned up a few times. V and J are TRBV12-3 or TRBV12-4 and TRBJ2-7; 11 bases agree with TRBD2. The CDR3 is 14 residues long. After removal of 5 bases from V and 3 bases from J, the junction contained 3 bases not matched to a gene. The CDR3 protein is CASSGLAGGYEQYF. CDR3 coding DNA: TGTGCCAGCAGTGGCCTAGCGGGGGGCTACGAGCAGTACTTC.

The rearrangement joins TRBV7-3 to TRBJ2-1, with TRBD2 identical over 9 bases. The CDR3 is made up of 16 amino acids. The V gene end was trimmed by 5 bases and the J gene end by 8 bases; junction bases not matched to a gene: 13. CDR1 is SGHTA and CDR2 is FQGTGA in the germline V gene. CDR3 loop: CASSPERSSGMDEQFF. In DNA, the CDR3 is TGTGCCAGCAGCCCCGAGCGGTCTAGCGGGATGGATGAGCAGTTCTTC.

This clonotype was counted many times. The chain links TRBV7-9 to TRBJ2-2; 7 bases agree with TRBD2. The J segment lost 0 bases and the V segment lost 1 base, leaving 5 bases of the junction unmatched. Germline CDR1 and CDR2: SEHNR and FQNEAQ (reference sequence). The CDR3 totals 17 residues. The CDR3 region is CASSLVFGLANTGELFF. The CDR3 nucleotides are TGTGCCAGCAGCTTAGTATTCGGACTAGCGAACACCGGGGAGCTGTTTTTT. The whole variable domain, filled in from reference TRBV7-9 and TRBJ2-2, reads DTGVSQNPRHKITKRGQNVTFRCDPISEHNRLYWYRQTLGQGPEFLTYFQNEAQLEKSRLLSDRFSAERPKGSFSTLEIQRTEQGDSAMYLCASSLVFGLANTGELFFGEGSRLTVL.

This clonotype has more than one count but fewer than ten. J is TRBJ2-2 and V is TRBV7-9; 9 bases map to TRBD1. With V trimmed by 4 bases and J by 7 bases, 10 bases remained unmatched. Germline loops: CDR1 SEHNR, CDR2 FQNEAQ (reference sequence). CDR3 length equals 16 residues. The CDR3 loop reads CASSYGQGSFGGELFF. The CDR3 bases are TGTGCCAGCAGCTATGGACAGGGGTCGTTCGGCGGGGAGCTGTTTTTT.

The chain uses TRBV18 and TRBJ2-3; D call uncertain. Trimming removed 4 bases at V and 0 bases at J, with 14 bases between. The CDR3 extends over 16 amino acids. Germline loops: CDR1 KGHSH, CDR2 LQKENI. This CDR3 reads CASSLGVIGSTDTQYF. In nucleotides, the CDR3 is TGTGCCAGCTCACTAGGTGTTATCGGAAGCACAGATACGCAGTATTTT.

The V gene is TRBV14, the J gene TRBJ1-2; TRBD1 might be the D (6 bases). V gave up 0 bases and J gave up 4 bases, with 15 bases separating them. Germline loops: CDR1 SGHDN, CDR2 FVKESK. CDR3 size: 16 residues. The CDR3: CASSQEMGAVSYGYTF. Written as DNA, the CDR3 is TGTGCCAGCAGCCAAGAGATGGGGGCGGTTAGCTATGGCTACACCTTC.

Note on this clonotype: A read error may account for a junction end that differs from germline. The V call is TRBV20-1, the J call TRBJ2-1; the match to TRBD2 covers 7 bases. CDR3 size: 16 residues. Germline V CDR1 and CDR2: DFQATT, SNEGSKA (reference sequence). The CDR3 loop reads CCAREASGSSYNEQFF. For the CDR3, the DNA is TGCTGTGCTAGAGAGGCTAGCGGCTCAAGCTACAATGAGCAGTTCTTC.

This chain uses TRBV6-1 with TRBJ2-1; D not certain. V lost 6 bases and J lost 8, with 14 bases in between. The CDR3 loop spans 13 amino acids. CDR1 and CDR2 (germline): MNHNS, SASEGT. The CDR3 DNA reads as TGTGCCAGCAGCCCCAGCCGTTTCGATGAGCAGTTCTTC. Protein sequence: CASSPSRFDEQFF.

CDR3 residues: CASSLWGRGDTQYF. CDR3 in DNA: TGTGCCAGCAGCTTATGGGGGAGGGGAGATACGCAGTATTTT. The chain is built from TRBV7-8 and TRBJ2-3, with 7 positions matching TRBD2. CDR1 is SGHVS and CDR2 is FQNEAQ in the germline V gene. This CDR3 is built from 14 residues. With 2 bases clipped from V and 5 bases from J, the junction kept 4 bases outside the gene matches. Full variable domain (missing parts from reference TRBV7-8 and TRBJ2-3): GAGVSQSPRYKVAKRGQDVALRCDPISGHVSLFWYQQALGQGPEFLTYFQNEAQLDKSGLPSDRFFAERPEGSVSTLKIQRTQQEDSAVYLCASSLWGRGDTQYFGPGTRLTVL.